Each of the 3 T cell receptor beta chains below was sequenced from the same sample in a study of cytomegalovirus exposure and HLA in healthy donors. The PCR made use of 60 Vbeta and 13 Jbeta primers. TCRdb's copy holds only in-frame clones and misses some; the assay was immunoSEQ multiplex PCR. The profile shows 150,000 to 200,000 clones, around 62% of them singletons. Sequencing was performed on PBMCs. The receptor source for this set is a middle-aged man in good health and CMV-seronegative.

This sequence joins TRBV28 and TRBJ2-1; D call uncertain. Germline CDR1 MDHEN, CDR2 SYDVKM. V lost 7 bases and J lost 1, with 5 bases in between. This CDR3 comprises 12 residues. The CDR3 nucleotides read TGTGCCAGCAAGGAGTCCTACAATGAGCAGTTCTTC. It encodes CASKESYNEQFF.

This clone was seen more than once but under ten times. CDR3 nucleotides: TGTGCCATCAGTCGGGAAAAGGACAATCAGCCCCAGCATTTT. It encodes CAISREKDNQPQHF. This sequence joins TRBV10-3 and TRBJ1-5; D call uncertain. Trimming cost V 5 bases and J 3 bases, with 11 bases left between them. The CDR3 has 14 residues. The germline gives CDR1 ENHRY, CDR2 SYGVKD.

The chain joins TRBV28 to TRBJ2-7; 9 bases match TRBD1. Germline V gene lookup returns CDR1 MDHEN and CDR2 SYDVKM. Germline trimming cut 6 bases from V and 5 bases from J; bases unmatched to any gene: 14. This CDR3 region has 16 residues. The CDR3 protein is CASSAPLGTGPHEQYF. The CDR3 DNA reads TGTGCCAGCAGCGCTCCCCTCGGGACAGGGCCCCACGAGCAGTACTTC.